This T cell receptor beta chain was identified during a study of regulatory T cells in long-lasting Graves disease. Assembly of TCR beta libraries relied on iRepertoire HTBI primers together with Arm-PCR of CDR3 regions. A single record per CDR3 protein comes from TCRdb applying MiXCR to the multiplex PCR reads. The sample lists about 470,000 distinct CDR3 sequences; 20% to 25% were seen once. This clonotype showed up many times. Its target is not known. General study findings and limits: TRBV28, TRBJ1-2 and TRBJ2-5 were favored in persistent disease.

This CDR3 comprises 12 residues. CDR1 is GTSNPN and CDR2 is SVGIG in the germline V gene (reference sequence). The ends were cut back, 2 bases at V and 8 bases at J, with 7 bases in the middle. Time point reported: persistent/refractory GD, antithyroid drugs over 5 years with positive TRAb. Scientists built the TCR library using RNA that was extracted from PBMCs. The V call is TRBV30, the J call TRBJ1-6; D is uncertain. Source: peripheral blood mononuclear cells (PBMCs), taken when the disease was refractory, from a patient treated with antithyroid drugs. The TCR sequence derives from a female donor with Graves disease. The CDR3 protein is CAWSFRDSPLHF. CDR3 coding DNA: TGTGCCTGGAGTTTCCGGGATTCACCCCTCCACTTT. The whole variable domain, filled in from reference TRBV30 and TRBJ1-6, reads SQTIHQWPATLVQPVGSPLSLECTVEGTSNPNLYWYRQAAGRGLQLLFYSVGIGQISSEVPQNLSASRPQDRQFILSSKKLLLSDSGFYLCAWSFRDSPLHFGNGTRLTVT.